The source of this TCR beta chain is a study of cytomegalovirus exposure and HLA in healthy donors. Overall study context: A later analysis reported the same platform for the roughly 110 validation repertoires and the approximately 640 first-cohort repertoires.

V lost 3 bases, J lost 1 base, and 9 bases lay in between. The CDR3 consists of 14 residues. Germline-derived CDR1 and CDR2 are SGHTA and FQGNSA. Donors were drawn from the approximately 120-subject validation cohort, separate from the approximately 670-subject first cohort. The method was immunoSEQ multiplex PCR; TCRdb's version includes in-frame clones alone and lacks a portion of them. The sample has more than 95,000 clones; roughly 86% are singletons. In the case of this clone: Its target is not known.

Study observations and caveats: The tendency of first-cohort TCR clusters to co-occur in the roughly 110 validation repertoires was the finding of a later analysis.

This sequence joins TRBV7-2 and TRBJ1-1, with D possibly matching TRBD1 (6 bases). Sequenced sample: PBMCs. This sequence originates from a man aged 18 to 30 in good health and CMV-seronegative. The DNA of the CDR3 is TGTGCCAGCAGCTTTGGCAGGGGGAACACTGAAGCTTTCTTT. Its translation: CASSFGRGNTEAFF.